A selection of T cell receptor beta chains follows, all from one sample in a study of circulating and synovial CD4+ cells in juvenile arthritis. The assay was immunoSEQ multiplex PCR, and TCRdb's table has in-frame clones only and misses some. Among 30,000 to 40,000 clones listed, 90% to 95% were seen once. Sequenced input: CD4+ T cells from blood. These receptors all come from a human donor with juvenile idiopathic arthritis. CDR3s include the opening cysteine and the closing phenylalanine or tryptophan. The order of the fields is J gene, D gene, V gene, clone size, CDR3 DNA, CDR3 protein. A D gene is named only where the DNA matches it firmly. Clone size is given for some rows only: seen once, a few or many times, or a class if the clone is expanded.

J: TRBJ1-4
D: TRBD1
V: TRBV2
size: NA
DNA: TGTGCCAGCTGCAGGGGGTCTTCTAATGAAAAACTGTTTTTT
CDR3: CASCRGSSNEKLFF

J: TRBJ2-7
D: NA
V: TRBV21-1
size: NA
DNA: TGTGCCAGCAGCAAAGGTCGTAGGGGACACCCATACGAGCAGTACTTC
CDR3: CASSKGRRGHPYEQYF

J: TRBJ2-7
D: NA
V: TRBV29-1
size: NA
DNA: TGCAGCGTTATCGGACAGACCTACGAGCAGTACTTC
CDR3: CSVIGQTYEQYF

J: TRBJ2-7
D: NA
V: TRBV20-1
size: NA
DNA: TGCAGTGCTCTTAGTTCCTACGAGCAGTACTTC
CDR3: CSALSSYEQYF

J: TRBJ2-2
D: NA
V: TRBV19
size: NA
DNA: TGTGCCAGTAGTATAGATCGGAGGGGCCCGAACACCGGGGAGCTGTTTTTT
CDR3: CASSIDRRGPNTGELFF

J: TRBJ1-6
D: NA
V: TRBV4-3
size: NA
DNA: TGCGCCAGCAGCCAAGATGGGGTCCGGGACGGGGGTGTTTCACCCCTCCACTTT
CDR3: CASSQDGVRDGGVSPLHF

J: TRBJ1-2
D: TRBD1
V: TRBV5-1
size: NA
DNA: TGCGCCAGCAGTTACGGACAGGGGTCCTGGGAAGGCTACACCTTC
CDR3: CASSYGQGSWEGYTF

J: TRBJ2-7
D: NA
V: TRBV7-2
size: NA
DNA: TGTGCCAGCAGGACTGGCCCGATCTCTGGAAGCTCCTACGAGCAGTACTTC
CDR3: CASRTGPISGSSYEQYF

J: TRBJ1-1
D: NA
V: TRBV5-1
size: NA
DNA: TGCGCCAGCAGCCCCGGGGTCCAGAGCACTGAAGCTTTCTTT
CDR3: CASSPGVQSTEAFF

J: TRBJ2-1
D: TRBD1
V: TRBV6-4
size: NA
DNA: TGTGCCAGCAGTCCGGGACAGGGGGCTGGTGAGCAGTTCTTC
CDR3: CASSPGQGAGEQFF

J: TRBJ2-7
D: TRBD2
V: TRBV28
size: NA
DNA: TGTGCCAGCAGTTTACCGGGACTAGGAACCTACGAGCAGTACTTC
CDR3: CASSLPGLGTYEQYF

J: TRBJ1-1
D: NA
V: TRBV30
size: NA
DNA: TGTGCCTGGACCCTCTTACAGGGAATTGGGACTGAAGCTTTCTTT
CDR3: CAWTLLQGIGTEAFF

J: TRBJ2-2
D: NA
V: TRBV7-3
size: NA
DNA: TGTGCCAGCAGCTTAGTAGGGCAGGGCAGGACCGGGGAGCTGTTTTTT
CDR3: CASSLVGQGRTGELFF

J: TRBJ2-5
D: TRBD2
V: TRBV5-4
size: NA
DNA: TGTGCCAGCAGCTTGGCGGGGGGGGCGAAGACCCAGTACTTC
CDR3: CASSLAGGAKTQYF

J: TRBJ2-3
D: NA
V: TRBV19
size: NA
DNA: TGTGCCAGTAGCGTCTCCACAGATACGCAGTATTTT
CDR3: CASSVSTDTQYF

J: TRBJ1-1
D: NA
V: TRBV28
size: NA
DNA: TGTGCCAGCGCGGGACGGGTGAACACTGAAGCTTTCTTT
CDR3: CASAGRVNTEAFF

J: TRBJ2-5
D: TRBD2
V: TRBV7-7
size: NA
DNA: TGTGCCAGCAGCTCTGAGACTAGCGGGGGGGCGAAGACCCAGTACTTC
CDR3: CASSSETSGGAKTQYF

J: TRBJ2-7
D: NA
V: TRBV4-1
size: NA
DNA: TGCGCCAGCAGCGCCCCTCCGGTGGGCGCCGAGCAGTACTTC
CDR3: CASSAPPVGAEQYF

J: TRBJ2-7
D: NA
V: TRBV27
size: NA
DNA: TGTGCCAGCAGTTCGAGAGCCCTGACCTACGAGCAGTACTTC
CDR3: CASSSRALTYEQYF

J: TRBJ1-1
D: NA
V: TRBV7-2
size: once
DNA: TGTGCCAGCAACCCCGAGGGTCTGAACACTGAAGCTTTCTTT
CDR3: CASNPEGLNTEAFF